This T cell receptor (beta chain) is from a study of blood T cells in healthy people across ages. Findings and limits, study-wide: Strong correlation existed between TCR beta diversity and naive T cell percentage. Diversity figures based on one million T cells were deemed too low.

A note on this clonotype: Its antigen is currently unknown.

A sample-barcoded 5' primer and a J-beta primer mix were used in a second PCR of roughly 7 to 11 cycles. TCRdb re-called the 5' RACE reads with MiXCR, one entry per CDR3 protein. The sample gives 1.8 million or so distinct CDR3 sequences, about 39% of which show up once; more than 20% is in the top ten. This CDR3 is 10 amino acids long. Looked up from germline, CDR1 is SQVTM and CDR2 is ANQGSEA. A minimum of 6 micrograms of total RNA was extracted per sample. The TCR sequence derives from a human donor in good health. Sequencing was performed on blood. The V call is TRBV29-1, the J call TRBJ2-1; D is unclear. The J call may be faulty, since TRBJ2-7 better matches the DNA end. The CDR3 DNA reads as TGCAGCGTTGTCCACAATGAGCAGTACTTC. Amino acid sequence: CSVVHNEQYF.